The TCR beta chain described here comes from a study of T cell responses to AZD1222 COVID-19 vaccine. Study results and caveats: The sample set comprised mostly white British donors with more females, and clonal diversity was possibly underestimated. Repertoire sampling was restricted to post-peak T cell response timepoints.

This clone was seen just once. Its antigen is not identified. Only in-frame clones appear in the TCRdb table, and some are missing; sequencing was by immunoSEQ multiplex PCR. The table records over 130,000 clones, 92% of them present only once. It was second doses at about 4 or about 12 weeks that were pooled. Germline-derived CDR1 and CDR2 are LGHNA and YSLEER. V lost 1 base and J 7 bases, leaving 13 bases between the germline ends. CDR3 length equals 14 residues. This chain connects TRBV4-3 to TRBJ1-2; no definite D call. The sequencing here drew on peripheral blood, taken 28 days after the second AZD1222 dose. This receptor was obtained from an adult who received the AZD1222 COVID-19 vaccine. The CDR3 here is CASSQGSFIPGYTF. CDR3 nucleotides: TGCGCCAGCAGCCAAGGGTCCTTTATTCCTGGCTACACCTTC.